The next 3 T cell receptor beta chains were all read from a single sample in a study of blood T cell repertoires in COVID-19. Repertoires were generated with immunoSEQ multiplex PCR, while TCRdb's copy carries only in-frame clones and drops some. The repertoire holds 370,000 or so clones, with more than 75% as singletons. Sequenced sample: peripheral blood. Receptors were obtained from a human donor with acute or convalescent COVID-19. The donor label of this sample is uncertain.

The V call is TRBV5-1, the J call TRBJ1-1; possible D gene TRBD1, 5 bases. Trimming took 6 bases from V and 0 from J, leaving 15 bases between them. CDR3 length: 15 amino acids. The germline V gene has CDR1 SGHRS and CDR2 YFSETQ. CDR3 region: CASTSGGEMNTEAFF. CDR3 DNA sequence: TGCGCCAGCACCTCTGGGGGGGAGATGAACACTGAAGCTTTCTTT.

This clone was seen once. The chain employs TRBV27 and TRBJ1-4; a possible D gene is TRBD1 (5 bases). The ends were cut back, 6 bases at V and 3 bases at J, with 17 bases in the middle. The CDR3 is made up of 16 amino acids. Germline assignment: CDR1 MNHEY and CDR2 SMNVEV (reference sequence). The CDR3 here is CASRASDRASNEKLFF. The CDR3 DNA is TGTGCCAGCAGGGCATCTGACAGAGCTTCTAATGAAAAACTGTTTTTT.

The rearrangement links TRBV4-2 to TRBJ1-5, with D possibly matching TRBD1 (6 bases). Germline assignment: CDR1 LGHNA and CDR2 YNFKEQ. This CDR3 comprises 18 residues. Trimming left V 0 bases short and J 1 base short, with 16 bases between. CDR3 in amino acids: CASSQDPGVRGSNQPQHF. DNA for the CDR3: TGTGCCAGCAGCCAAGATCCAGGGGTCAGGGGAAGCAATCAGCCCCAGCATTTT.